The clone carrying this T cell receptor (beta chain) was counted ten times or more. Its matching antigen is unknown. Pregnant or lactating patients were excluded, as were those with uncontrolled infection or other autoimmune disease. Diagnosing involved the use of clinical symptoms, serum thyroxine and TRAb, thyroid ultrasound and orbital computed tomography. The data were obtained in a study of T cells in Graves' hyperthyroidism and ophthalmopathy. Study-level points and caveats: Most expanded thyroid clonotypes above 0.001 recurred in blood. Ophthalmopathy was model-predicted a median around 6.1 months pre-onset.

Researchers took RNA transcripts and amplified the TCR beta CDR3 regions from them. Using the HTBI primer set, a first-round RT-PCR was run on the TCR CDR3. TCRdb reprocessed the multiplex PCR reads with MiXCR, giving one entry per CDR3 protein. Found here are roughly 570,000 distinct CDR3 sequences, about half of them singletons; the top ten hold roughly 19%. Germline V CDR1 and CDR2: DFQATT, SNEGSKA (reference sequence). The CDR3 is made up of 14 amino acids. V gave up 3 bases and J gave up 5 bases; unmatched junction bases: 5. This clonotype was obtained from an adult woman with Graves' disease, either hyperthyroidism or ophthalmopathy (not recorded which). Sample: peripheral blood or thyroid tissue (not recorded which). The rearrangement links TRBV20-1 to TRBJ1-2, with TRBD1 identical over 11 bases. The CDR3 spells CSASRDRGRYGYTF. In DNA form, the CDR3 reads TGCAGTGCTAGTCGGGACAGGGGGAGATATGGCTACACCTTC.